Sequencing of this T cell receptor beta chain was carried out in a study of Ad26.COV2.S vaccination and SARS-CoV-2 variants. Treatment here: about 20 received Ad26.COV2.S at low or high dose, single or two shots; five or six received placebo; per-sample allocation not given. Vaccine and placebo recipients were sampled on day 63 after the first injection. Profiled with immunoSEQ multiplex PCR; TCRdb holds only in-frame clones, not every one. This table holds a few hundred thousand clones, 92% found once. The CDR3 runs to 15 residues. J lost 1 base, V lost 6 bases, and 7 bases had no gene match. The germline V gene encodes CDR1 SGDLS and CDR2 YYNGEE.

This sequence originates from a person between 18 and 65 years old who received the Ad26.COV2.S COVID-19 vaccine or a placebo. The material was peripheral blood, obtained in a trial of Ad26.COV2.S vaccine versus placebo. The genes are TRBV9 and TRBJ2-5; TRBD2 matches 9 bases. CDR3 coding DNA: TGTGCCAGCACCCGGGAAGCGGGGGGCCAAGAGACCCAGTACTTC. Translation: CASTREAGGQETQYF.